The 14 T cell receptor beta chains listed next were all sequenced from one sample in a study of glioma-infiltrating T cells. Using RNA template, CDR3s of TCR alpha and beta were amplified with iRepertoire arm-PCR. Each CDR3 protein gets one entry after TCRdb re-called the multiplex PCR reads with MiXCR. The data hold roughly 350,000 distinct CDR3 sequences, with 35% to 45% observed a single time. The specimen was glioma tissue, nonneoplastic brain tissue, or PBMCs (not recorded which). These receptors were taken from a human donor with low-grade glioma or glioblastoma, undergoing nonglioma brain surgery, or in good health (not recorded which).

As concerns this clonotype: This could be a read error, since a much larger clone is one nucleotide away. V gene TRBV6-5 combines with J gene TRBJ2-7, with D possibly matching TRBD1 (5 bases). This CDR3 spans 15 amino acids. CDR1 MNHEY and CDR2 SVGAGI come from the germline V gene. The V end was cut by 6 bases, the J end by 3 bases, with 18 bases between. This chain's CDR3 is CASRPSIGADYEQYF. The CDR3 nucleotides read TGTGCCAGCAGACCAAGTATTGGGGCAGACTACGAGCAGTACTTC.

This clonotype came up many times. J is TRBJ2-3 and V is TRBV27; the D gene is possibly TRBD2 (5 bases). The CDR3 runs to 13 residues. The germline V gene encodes CDR1 MNHEY and CDR2 SMNVEV (reference sequence). V lost 7 bases, J lost 0 bases, and 8 bases lay in between. The CDR3 here is CASNQRSTDTQYF. DNA for the CDR3: TGTGCCAGCAACCAGCGGAGCACAGATACGCAGTATTTT.

The chain has TRBV7-9 and TRBJ2-7; TRBD2 aligns across 9 bases. Germline lookup yields CDR1 SEHNR and CDR2 FQNEAQ (reference sequence). The CDR3 contains 16 residues. The V and J ends lost 5 bases and 5 bases, in that order; junction bases with no gene match: 13. As DNA, the CDR3 is TGTGCCAGCAGCCATTCTTTGGGACTAGCTCCCCACGAGCAGTACTTC. This translates into CASSHSLGLAPHEQYF.

At least ten counts were recorded for this clonotype. The chain employs TRBV12-3 or TRBV12-4 and TRBJ2-3; TRBD2 is a possible D gene (6 bases). The CDR3 is 15 amino acids. The V and J ends lost 3 bases and 1 base respectively, with 11 bases between them. CDR3 coding DNA: TGTGCCAGCAGTTTCCTCGCTAGCGGCACAGATACGCAGTATTTT. Translated, it gives CASSFLASGTDTQYF.

This clonotype occurred many times. V is TRBV20-1 and J is TRBJ2-7; the D is unclear. The length of the CDR3 is 14 residues. The germline V and J ends were trimmed by 0 bases and 6 bases, with 15 bases remaining between them. Germline CDR1 is DFQATT and CDR2 is SNEGSKA (reference sequence). CDR3 loop: CSARDPRRVFEQYF. CDR3 sequence (DNA): TGCAGTGCTAGAGATCCACGGAGAGTCTTCGAGCAGTACTTC.

Concerning this clonotype: This may be a read error, as it is one base from a much larger clone. The chain couples TRBV27 to TRBJ1-5; D may be TRBD1 (5 bases). Germline assignment: CDR1 MNHEY and CDR2 SMNVEV (reference sequence). The V gene lost 2 bases and the J gene lost 1 base, with 9 bases spanning the gap. This CDR3 spans 15 amino acids. In DNA, the CDR3 is TGTGCCAGCAGTTTAGGATGGACAAGCAATCAGCCCCAGCATTTT. Translated: CASSLGWTSNQPQHF.

This clonotype was detected a few times. The chain combines TRBV28 with TRBJ1-1; possibly TRBD1 for D (5 bases). V gave up 2 bases and J gave up 7 bases, with 8 bases separating them. The CDR3 is made up of 12 amino acids. Germline V CDR1 and CDR2: MDHEN, SYDVKM. CDR3 region: CASSLGAGEAFF. CDR3 nucleotide sequence: TGTGCCAGCAGTTTAGGGGCGGGTGAAGCTTTCTTT.

Notes on this clonotype: Being one base from a much bigger clone, this may be a read error. This chain connects TRBV4-2 to TRBJ2-5, with TRBD2 as a possible D gene (6 bases). Germline V gene data show CDR1 as LGHNA and CDR2 as YNFKEQ. Trimming cost V 0 bases and J 4 bases, with 9 bases left between them. This CDR3 is 14 amino acids long. The CDR3 spells CASSQEPAGETQYF. Here the CDR3 DNA reads TGTGCCAGCAGCCAAGAGCCAGCGGGAGAGACCCAGTACTTC.

The CDR3 is CASSYWQSPQHF. CDR3 DNA sequence: TGTGCCAGCAGTTACTGGCAGTCCCCCCAGCATTTT. The V call is TRBV6-2 or TRBV6-3, the J call TRBJ1-5; no clear D gene. CDR1 and CDR2 from the germline V gene are MNHEY and SVGEGT. The CDR3 covers 12 residues. The V end lost 1 base, the J end lost 10 bases, and 8 bases lay between the germline ends.

This clonotype was picked up many times. The chain employs TRBV7-9 and TRBJ1-1; D gene uncertain. CDR1 SEHNR and CDR2 FQNEAQ come from the germline V gene (reference sequence). Between the trimmed V and J ends, which lost 5 bases and 0 bases, there was a span of 7 bases. The CDR3 totals 13 residues. CDR3 in DNA: TGTGCCAGCAGCATAGACCTGAACACTGAAGCTTTCTTT. Encoded protein: CASSIDLNTEAFF.

This chain connects TRBV14 to TRBJ2-2; 10 bases are a match to TRBD2. The CDR3 consists of 16 residues. V lost 5 bases to trimming and J lost 4 bases; unmatched junction nucleotides: 7. Germline lookup yields CDR1 SGHDN and CDR2 FVKESK. The CDR3 spells CASSSGLAFLTGELFF. In nucleotides, the CDR3 is TGTGCCAGCAGCTCGGGACTAGCGTTTCTCACCGGGGAGCTGTTTTTT.

The chain couples TRBV7-2 to TRBJ2-3, with D unresolved. This CDR3 region has 15 residues. Germline assignment: CDR1 SGHTA and CDR2 FQGNSA. Trimming removed 5 bases from V and 3 bases from J, with 15 bases in between. CDR3 nucleotides: TGTGCCAGCAGCCCGAACTTATTTGGTACAGATACGCAGTATTTT. As protein: CASSPNLFGTDTQYF.

About this clonotype: This may be a read error, as it is one base from a much larger clone. V gene TRBV6-1 combines with J gene TRBJ2-7; D unclear. Germline V CDR1 and CDR2: MNHNS, SASEGT. Between the trimmed V and J ends, which lost 6 bases and 6 bases, there was a span of 15 bases. The CDR3 is 13 residues long. The DNA for the CDR3 is TGTGCCAGCAGCCCCGGAGTGGTCGTCGAGCAGTACTTC. It yields the protein CASSPGVVVEQYF.

This clonotype was seen many times. This chain uses TRBV20-1 with TRBJ2-3, with TRBD2 matching over 7 bases. This CDR3 region has 14 residues. From germline, CDR1 is DFQATT and CDR2 SNEGSKA (reference sequence). J was trimmed by 1 base and V by 5 bases; bases with no gene match: 6. CDR3 in DNA: TGCAGTGCTTATTTAGCGGGTGGCACAGATACGCAGTATTTT. The encoded protein is CSAYLAGGTDTQYF.